The sequence of this T cell receptor (beta chain) was determined in a study of blood T cells in healthy people across ages. V shed 5 bases and J 0 bases; nucleotides not matched to a gene: 7. The CDR3 length is 16 residues. The germline V gene encodes CDR1 SGHTA and CDR2 FQGNSA. Primers used in a second PCR of roughly 6 to 12 cycles were a sample-barcoded 5' primer and a J-beta primer mix. TCRdb recomputed calls from the 5' RACE reads with MiXCR, one row per CDR3 protein. The sample consists of 910,000 or so distinct CDR3 sequences, 51% of them appearing once. Sequencing was carried out using blood. The receptor comes from a woman aged 55-70 years in good health. The rearrangement joins TRBV7-2 to TRBJ1-5, with 7 bases fitting TRBD1. The CDR3 loop reads CASSPGTAYSNQPQHF. The CDR3 nucleotides read TGTGCCAGCAGCCCGGGGACAGCTTATAGCAATCAGCCCCAGCATTTT.